These 21 T cell receptor beta chains were sequenced from one sample in a study of beta chain features in type 1 diabetes. Expressed TCRB transcripts were sequenced, since all the RNA that had been isolated was reverse transcribed. Using immunoSEQ multiplex PCR, the repertoire was profiled, and TCRdb retains in-frame clones only, with some absent. The sample lists over 120,000 clones; more than 9% were seen once. The sequenced material came from naive CD4+ T cells from blood. The source is a man aged 18 to 29 in good health.

This clone was recorded many times. Other DNA sequences of this sample code for an identical CDR3. J is TRBJ2-7 and V is TRBV11-2; possible D gene TRBD1, 5 bases. Germline V gene lookup returns CDR1 SGHAT and CDR2 FQNNGV. The V gene lost 4 bases and the J gene lost 4 bases, with 8 bases spanning the gap. The CDR3 contains 12 residues. The CDR3 loop is CASSSQGYEQYF. CDR3 in DNA: TGTGCCAGCAGCTCCCAGGGTTACGAGCAGTACTTC.

This clone occurred a few times. V usage is TRBV7-9 and J usage is TRBJ1-3; 7 bases map to TRBD1. V lost 4 bases, J lost 2 bases, and 5 bases stayed unmatched. CDR3 size: 15 residues. CDR1 is SEHNR and CDR2 is FQNEAQ in the germline V gene (reference sequence). CDR3 DNA: TGTGCCAGCAGCTCAATTGACAGGGCTGGAAACACCATATATTTT. This gives the protein CASSSIDRAGNTIYF.

This clone was seen more than once but under ten times. J is TRBJ2-7 and V is TRBV7-2; 11 bases fit TRBD2. J was trimmed by 12 bases and V by 5 bases; bases with no gene match: 15. CDR1 and CDR2 (germline): SGHTA, FQGNSA. CDR3 length: 15 amino acids. The CDR3 reads CASSQNPTSGKNLYF. In nucleotides, the CDR3 is TGTGCCAGCAGCCAAAACCCGACTAGCGGGAAAAACCTGTACTTC.

This clone showed up just a few times. In the same sample, other DNA sequences code for this CDR3. The chain recombines TRBV7-2 with TRBJ2-7; 8 nucleotides line up with TRBD2. CDR3 length: 13 residues. The germline V gene has CDR1 SGHTA and CDR2 FQGNSA. Trimming cost V 3 bases and J 5 bases; bases outside gene matches: 3. The CDR3 bases are TGTGCCAGCAGCTTCGGGGGGGCGGACGAGCAGTACTTC. It codes for CASSFGGADEQYF.

This clone came up a few times. This chain uses TRBV6-5 with TRBJ2-5, with D unresolved. CDR1 is MNHEY and CDR2 is SVGAGI in the germline V gene. This CDR3 is built from 14 residues. V gave up 0 bases and J gave up 0 bases, with 5 bases separating them. CDR3: CASSYSSDQETQYF. Here the CDR3 DNA reads TGTGCCAGCAGTTACTCGTCAGACCAAGAGACCCAGTACTTC.

This clone showed up just a few times. The rearrangement links TRBV6-5 to TRBJ2-3; D is possibly TRBD2 (7 bases). CDR3 length: 13 amino acids. CDR1 and CDR2 (germline): MNHEY, SVGAGI. V was shortened by 8 bases and J by 6 bases, with 15 bases between the two germline ends. The CDR3 sequence is CASGRGGVDTQYF. DNA for the CDR3: TGTGCCAGCGGGAGGGGGGGCGTCGATACGCAGTATTTT.

There are a few counts of this clone. The chain recombines TRBV2 with TRBJ2-7; 9 positions agree with TRBD1. V gave up 8 bases and J gave up 6 bases; unmatched junction bases: 5. The V gene's germline CDR1 is SNHLY and CDR2 FYNNEI. CDR3 length: 12 residues. The CDR3 loop reads CASGTGSSEQYF. The CDR3 nucleotides read TGTGCCAGCGGGACAGGGAGCAGCGAGCAGTACTTC. The full variable domain, with the rest looked up from reference TRBV2 and TRBJ2-7, is EPEVTQTPSHQVTQMGQEVILRCVPISNHLYFYWYRQILGQKVEFLVSFYNNEISEKSEIFDDQFSVERPDGSNFTLKIRSTKLEDSAMYFCASGTGSSEQYFGPGTRLTVT.

The V and J genes are TRBV7-4 and TRBJ2-7; 8 positions match TRBD1. Per germline, CDR1 SGHVT and CDR2 SQSDAQ. There are 15 residues in the CDR3. J gave up 0 bases and V 5 bases, and 6 bases lay outside the gene matches. The CDR3 here is CASSPGQAASYEQYF. The CDR3 DNA sequence: TGTGCCAGCAGCCCGGGACAGGCCGCCTCCTACGAGCAGTACTTC.

This clone was detected a few times. The gene calls are TRBV7-2 and TRBJ2-5, with 11 nucleotides matching TRBD2. In germline, CDR1 is SGHTA, CDR2 FQGNSA. The CDR3 loop spans 15 amino acids. Trimming removed 5 bases from V and 3 bases from J; junction bases left unmatched: 5. CDR3 in DNA: TGTGCCAGCAGCCTATTGGGACTAGCGGAAGAGACCCAGTACTTC. Translation: CASSLLGLAEETQYF.

This clone was counted between two and nine times. The chain couples TRBV5-1 to TRBJ2-5, with D perhaps TRBD1 (5 bases). The tail of the sequence fits TRBJ2-7 better, so the J call may be wrong. CDR1 is SGHRS and CDR2 is YFSETQ in the germline V gene. This CDR3 contains 14 residues. The CDR3 DNA is TGCGCCAGCAGCTTGACAGGAGAGTCCTACGAGCAGTACTTC. It specifies CASSLTGESYEQYF.

This clone has just a few counts. The J gene is TRBJ1-5, the V gene TRBV7-9; 9 bases agree with TRBD1. CDR1 SEHNR and CDR2 FQNEAQ come from the germline V gene (reference sequence). This CDR3 is built from 13 residues. V dropped 5 bases and J dropped 8; count of bases not matched to a gene: 4. The CDR3 DNA sequence: TGTGCCAGCAGCCCGGGGGACAGGGAGCCCCAGCATTTT. Its protein is CASSPGDREPQHF.

This clone was seen a few times. V is TRBV7-9 and J is TRBJ1-5; 9 nucleotides agree with TRBD1. Germline CDR1 and CDR2: SEHNR and FQNEAQ (reference sequence). The trim removed 3 bases at V and 0 bases at J, leaving 9 bases unmatched. This CDR3 comprises 18 residues. The CDR3 DNA follows: TGTGCCAGCAGCTTTCGGGACAGGGAAAACTATAGCAATCAGCCCCAGCATTTT. Protein sequence: CASSFRDRENYSNQPQHF.

In its sample, this clone was seen many times. The rearrangement joins TRBV7-2 to TRBJ2-5; 9 bases match TRBD1. Germline CDR1 SGHTA, CDR2 FQGNSA. The ends lost 8 bases at V and 5 bases at J; junction bases unmatched: 6. This CDR3 is built from 13 residues. The CDR3 DNA sequence: TGTGCCAGCGGGGAACAGGGGGCCGAGACCCAGTACTTC. Protein: CASGEQGAETQYF.

This chain uses TRBV6-1 with TRBJ1-6; TRBD1 agrees at 7 bases. Trimming took 5 bases from V and 10 from J; bases not matched to a gene: 11. The CDR3 is 15 amino acids. CDR1 and CDR2 from the germline V gene are MNHNS and SASEGT. CDR3 amino acids: CASSRKQGLGSPLHF. Here the CDR3 DNA reads TGTGCCAGCAGTCGAAAACAGGGGTTAGGCTCACCCCTCCACTTT.

This clone was counted a few times. V is TRBV6-5 and J is TRBJ1-2; D uncertain. The CDR3 runs 14 residues. V lost 6 bases, J lost 4 bases, and 15 bases lay in between. CDR1 and CDR2 from the germline V gene are MNHEY and SVGAGI. CDR3 region: CASSSRRRIYGYTF. CDR3 DNA sequence: TGTGCCAGCAGCAGCCGGAGACGGATCTATGGCTACACCTTC.

This clone was detected only a few times. A junction boundary mismatches the germline segment, possibly from a read error. This chain joins TRBV7-2 and TRBJ2-7; D might be TRBD1 (5 bases). This CDR3 region has 12 residues. Germline CDR1 SGHTA, CDR2 FQGNSA. CDR3 residues: CASSPWGGTGFF. In DNA form, the CDR3 reads TGTGCCAGCAGCCCTTGGGGCGGAACAGGATTCTTC.

The chain couples TRBV4-3 to TRBJ1-2; D might be TRBD1 (6 bases). The V end was cut by 0 bases, the J end by 3 bases, with 8 bases between. The CDR3 is 14 amino acids. Germline lookup yields CDR1 LGHNA and CDR2 YSLEER. In DNA, the CDR3 is TGCGCCAGCAGCCAAGATGGGGGCCACTATGGCTACACCTTC. Amino acid sequence: CASSQDGGHYGYTF.

The gene calls are TRBV12-2 and TRBJ2-5; the table's D gene call, TRBD2, was not cross checked with the DNA. TRBV12-2 is deemed a pseudogene. The CDR3 has 11 amino acids. DNA for the CDR3: TGTGCAAGTCGCTCTCCCCTGGAGCAGTACTTC. Translated, it gives CASRSPLEQYF.

This clone was counted between two and nine times. V and J are TRBV19 and TRBJ2-3; D unresolved. Germline V CDR1 and CDR2: LNHDA, SQIVND (reference sequence). Trimming stripped 0 bases from V and 2 bases from J, with 9 bases between. The CDR3 runs to 15 residues. This CDR3 reads CASSIETPTTDTQYF. The CDR3, as DNA: TGTGCCAGTAGTATAGAGACACCAACCACAGATACGCAGTATTTT.

Only a few counts were recorded for this clone. V gene TRBV9 combines with J gene TRBJ1-6; D gene unclear. CDR3 length: 14 amino acids. Trimming took off 3 bases at V and 7 bases at J, with 11 bases between the two ends. Germline-derived CDR1 and CDR2 are SGDLS and YYNGEE. This CDR3 reads CASSARDPNSPLHF. The CDR3 region has the DNA TGTGCCAGCAGCGCCCGGGATCCAAATTCACCCCTCCACTTT.

This clone occurred a few times. The V and J genes are TRBV30 and TRBJ2-3; TRBD2 agrees at 10 bases. Germline V gives CDR1 GTSNPN, CDR2 SVGIG (reference sequence). The CDR3 length is 16 residues. V lost 1 base, J lost 3 bases, and 7 bases stayed unmatched. CDR3 loop: CAWSGRGSGGTDTQYF. The CDR3 nucleotides read TGTGCCTGGAGTGGCCGGGGTAGCGGGGGGACAGATACGCAGTATTTT.